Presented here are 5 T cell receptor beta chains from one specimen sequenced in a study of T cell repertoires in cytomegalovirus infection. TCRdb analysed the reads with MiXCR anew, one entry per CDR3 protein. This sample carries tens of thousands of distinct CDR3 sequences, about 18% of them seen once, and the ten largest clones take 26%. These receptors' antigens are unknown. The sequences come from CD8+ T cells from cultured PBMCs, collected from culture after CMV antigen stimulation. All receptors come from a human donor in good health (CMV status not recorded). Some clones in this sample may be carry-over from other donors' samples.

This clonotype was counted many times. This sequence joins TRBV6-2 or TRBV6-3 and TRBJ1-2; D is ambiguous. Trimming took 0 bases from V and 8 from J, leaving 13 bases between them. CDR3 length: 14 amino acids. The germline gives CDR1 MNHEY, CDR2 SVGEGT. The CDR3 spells CASSYSVDRKGYTF. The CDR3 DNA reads TGTGCCAGCAGTTACTCGGTTGATCGGAAGGGCTACACCTTC.

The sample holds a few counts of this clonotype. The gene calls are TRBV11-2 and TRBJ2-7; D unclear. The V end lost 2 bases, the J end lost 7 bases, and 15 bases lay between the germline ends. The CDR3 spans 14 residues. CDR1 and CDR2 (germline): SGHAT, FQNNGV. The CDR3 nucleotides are TGTGCCAGCAGCTTATTAACGACCCCTTGGGAGCAGTACTTC. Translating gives CASSLLTTPWEQYF.

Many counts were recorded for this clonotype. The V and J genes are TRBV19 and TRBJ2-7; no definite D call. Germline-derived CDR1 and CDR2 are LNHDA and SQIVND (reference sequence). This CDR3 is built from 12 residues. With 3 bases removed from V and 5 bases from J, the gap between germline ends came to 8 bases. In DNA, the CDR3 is TGTGCCAGTAGTATTAAGAATGACGAGCAGTACTTC. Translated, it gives CASSIKNDEQYF.

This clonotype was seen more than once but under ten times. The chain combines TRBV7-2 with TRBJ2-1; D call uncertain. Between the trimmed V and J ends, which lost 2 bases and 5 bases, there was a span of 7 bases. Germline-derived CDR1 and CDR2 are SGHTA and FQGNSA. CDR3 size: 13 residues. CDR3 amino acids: CASSLIGNNEQFF. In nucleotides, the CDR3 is TGTGCCAGCAGCTTAATCGGTAACAATGAGCAGTTCTTC.

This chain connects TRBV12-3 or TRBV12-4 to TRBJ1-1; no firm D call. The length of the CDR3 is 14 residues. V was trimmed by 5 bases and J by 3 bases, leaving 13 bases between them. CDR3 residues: CASSPDGWDTEAFF. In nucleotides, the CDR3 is TGTGCCAGCAGTCCGGACGGGTGGGACACTGAAGCTTTCTTT.